This record looks at one T cell receptor (beta chain) sequence and its context. Its antigen remains unknown. These data belong to a study of PD-1 blockade in classical Hodgkin lymphoma. Regarding the study as a whole: Similar baseline diversity was found in complete responders and newly diagnosed patients. Relapsed/refractory patients reportedly had the lowest baseline TCR diversity, below newly diagnosed patients, who were below healthy donors. Patients excluded were those beginning nivolumab under 1 year after ASCT.

Assay: immunoSEQ multiplex PCR; the TCRdb copy retains only in-frame clones and omits some. Here the sample spans tens of thousands of clones, about 80% being singletons. Described time point: cycle 4 day 1 (C4D1), after five to seven weeks of nivolumab. The patients all showed relapse after autologous stem cell transplantation, while their brentuximab vedotin exposure varied. Best responses fell into complete response, partial response or progressive disease. The CDR3 length is 16 residues. Between the trimmed V and J ends, which lost 4 bases and 8 bases, there was a span of 23 bases. Germline V gene sequence: CDR1 MNHEY, CDR2 SVGAGI.

The chain links TRBV6-5 to TRBJ1-1; D is perhaps TRBD1 (5 bases). The TCR originated in a human donor with classical Hodgkin lymphoma. The sample was peripheral blood mononuclear cells (PBMCs), taken before the fourth cycle of nivolumab. This chain's CDR3 is CASSSYGDGGPPEAFF. The CDR3 DNA follows: TGTGCCAGCAGTTCCTATGGGGACGGGGGACCTCCGGAAGCTTTCTTT.